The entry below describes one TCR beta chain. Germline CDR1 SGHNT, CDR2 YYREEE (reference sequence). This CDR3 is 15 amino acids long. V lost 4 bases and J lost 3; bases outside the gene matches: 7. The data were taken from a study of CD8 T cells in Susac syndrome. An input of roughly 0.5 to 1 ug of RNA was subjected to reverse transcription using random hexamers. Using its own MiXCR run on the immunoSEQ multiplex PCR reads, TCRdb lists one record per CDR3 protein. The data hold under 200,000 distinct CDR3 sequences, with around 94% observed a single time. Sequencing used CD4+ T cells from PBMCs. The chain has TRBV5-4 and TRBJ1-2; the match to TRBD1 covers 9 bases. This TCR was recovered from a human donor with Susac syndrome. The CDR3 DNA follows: TGTGCCAGCAGCGAGGTAGGGACAGGGCACTATGGCTACACCTTC. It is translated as CASSEVGTGHYGYTF.